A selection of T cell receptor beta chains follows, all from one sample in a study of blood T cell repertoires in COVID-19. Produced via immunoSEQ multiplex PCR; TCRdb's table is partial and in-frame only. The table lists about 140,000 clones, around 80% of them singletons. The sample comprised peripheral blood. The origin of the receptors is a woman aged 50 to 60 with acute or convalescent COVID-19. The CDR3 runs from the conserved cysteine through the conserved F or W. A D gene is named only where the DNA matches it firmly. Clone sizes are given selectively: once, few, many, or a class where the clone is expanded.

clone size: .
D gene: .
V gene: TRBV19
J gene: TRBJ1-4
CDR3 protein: CASSIDRGTGGTNEKLFF
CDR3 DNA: TGTGCCAGTAGTATAGATCGGGGCACGGGGGGAACTAATGAAAAACTGTTTTTT

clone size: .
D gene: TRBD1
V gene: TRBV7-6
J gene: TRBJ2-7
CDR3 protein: CASSSGTGFGYEQYF
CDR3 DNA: TGTGCCAGCAGTTCCGGGACAGGGTTTGGGTACGAGCAGTACTTC

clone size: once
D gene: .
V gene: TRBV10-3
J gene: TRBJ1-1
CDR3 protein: CAIRRTGFEAFF
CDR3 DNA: TGTGCCATCAGGAGAACAGGGTTTGAAGCTTTCTTT

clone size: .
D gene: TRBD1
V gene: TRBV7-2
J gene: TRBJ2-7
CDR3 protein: CASSRDRGGYEQYF
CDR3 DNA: TGTGCCAGCAGCCGGGACAGGGGCGGCTACGAGCAGTACTTC

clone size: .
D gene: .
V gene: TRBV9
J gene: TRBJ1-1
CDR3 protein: CASSETAMNTEAFF
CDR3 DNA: TGTGCCAGCAGCGAGACAGCCATGAACACTGAAGCTTTCTTT

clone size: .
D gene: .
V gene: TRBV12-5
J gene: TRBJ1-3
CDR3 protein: CASGNPLHRVRF
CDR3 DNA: TGTGCTAGTGGCAACCCACTACACAGGGTTCGATTT

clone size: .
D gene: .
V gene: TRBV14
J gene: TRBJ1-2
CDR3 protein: CASSLSTTGYGYTF
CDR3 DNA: TGTGCCAGCAGCCTATCGACTACGGGCTATGGCTACACCTTC

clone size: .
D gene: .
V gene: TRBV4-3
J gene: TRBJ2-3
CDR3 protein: CASSQQGRDTQYF
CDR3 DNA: TGCGCCAGCAGCCAACAGGGCCGGGATACGCAGTATTTT

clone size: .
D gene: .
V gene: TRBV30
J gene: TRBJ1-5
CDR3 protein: CAWSGGGKQPQHF
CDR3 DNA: TGTGCCTGGAGTGGAGGGGGTAAACAGCCCCAGCATTTT

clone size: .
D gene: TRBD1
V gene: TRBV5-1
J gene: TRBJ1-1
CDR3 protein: CASSLGTGVNTEAFF
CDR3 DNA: TGCGCCAGCAGCTTGGGGACAGGGGTGAACACTGAAGCTTTCTTT

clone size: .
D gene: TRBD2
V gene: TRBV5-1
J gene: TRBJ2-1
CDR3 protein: CASRSAGGVENEQFF
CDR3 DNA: TGCGCCAGCAGGTCTGCGGGGGGCGTCGAGAATGAGCAGTTCTTC

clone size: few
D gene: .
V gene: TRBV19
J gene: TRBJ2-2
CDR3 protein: CASRTENTGELFF
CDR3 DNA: TGTGCCAGCAGGACAGAGAACACCGGGGAGCTGTTTTTT

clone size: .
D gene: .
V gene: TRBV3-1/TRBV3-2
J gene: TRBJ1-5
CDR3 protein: CASSQATDSNQPQHF
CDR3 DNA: TGTGCCAGCAGCCAAGCGACAGATAGCAATCAGCCCCAGCATTTT

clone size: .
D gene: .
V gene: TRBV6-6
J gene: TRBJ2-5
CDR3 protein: CASRESGQETQYF
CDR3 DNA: TGTGCCAGCAGGGAGAGCGGTCAAGAGACCCAGTACTTC

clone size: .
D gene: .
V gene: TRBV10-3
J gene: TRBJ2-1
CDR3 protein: CAITRQDKAGIYNEQFF
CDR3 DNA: TGTGCCATCACCCGACAGGACAAGGCCGGAATATACAATGAGCAGTTCTTC

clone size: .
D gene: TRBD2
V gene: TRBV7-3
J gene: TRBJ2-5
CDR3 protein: CASSTSGGEQETQYF
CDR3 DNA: TGTGCCAGCAGCACTAGCGGGGGCGAACAAGAGACCCAGTACTTC

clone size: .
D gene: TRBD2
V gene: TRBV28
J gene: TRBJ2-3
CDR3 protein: CASSFPPHRGGLRTDTQYF
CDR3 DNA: TGTGCCAGCAGTTTCCCGCCCCATCGCGGGGGACTTCGAACAGATACGCAGTATTTT

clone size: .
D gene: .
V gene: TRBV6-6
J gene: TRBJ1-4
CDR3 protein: CASSFGQLNEKLFF
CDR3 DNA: TGTGCCAGCAGCTTCGGACAGCTTAATGAAAAACTGTTTTTT

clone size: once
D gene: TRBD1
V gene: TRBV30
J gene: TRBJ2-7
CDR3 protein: CAWTQSRQGSYEQYF
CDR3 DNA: TGTGCCTGGACTCAAAGCCGACAGGGGAGCTACGAGCAGTACTTC

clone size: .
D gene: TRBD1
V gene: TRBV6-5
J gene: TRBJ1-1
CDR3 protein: CASSEGAQTEAFF
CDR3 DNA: TGTGCCAGCAGCGAGGGGGCGCAAACTGAAGCTTTCTTT

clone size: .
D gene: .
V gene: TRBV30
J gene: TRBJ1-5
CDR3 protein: CAWTGQGDQPQHF
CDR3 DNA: TGTGCCTGGACCGGGCAGGGCGATCAGCCCCAGCATTTT

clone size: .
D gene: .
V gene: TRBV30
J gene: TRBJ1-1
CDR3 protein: CAWNLREGAGEAFF
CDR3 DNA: TGTGCCTGGAACCTCAGGGAGGGAGCGGGCGAAGCTTTCTTT

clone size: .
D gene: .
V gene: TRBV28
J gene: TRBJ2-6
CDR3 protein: CASSLLASGANVLTF
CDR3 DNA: TGTGCCAGCAGTTTACTGGCCTCTGGGGCCAACGTCCTGACTTTC

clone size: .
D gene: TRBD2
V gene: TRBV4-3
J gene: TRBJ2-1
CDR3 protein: CASSRGLAGNSYNEQFF
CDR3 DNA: TGCGCCAGCAGCCGAGGACTAGCGGGGAACTCCTACAATGAGCAGTTCTTC

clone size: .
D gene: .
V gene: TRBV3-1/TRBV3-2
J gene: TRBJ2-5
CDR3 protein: CASSQGTSQRETQYF
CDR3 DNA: TGTGCCAGCAGCCAAGGGACAAGCCAAAGGGAGACCCAGTACTTC

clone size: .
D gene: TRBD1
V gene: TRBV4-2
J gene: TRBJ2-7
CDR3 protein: CASSQPGQSSYEQYF
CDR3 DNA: TGTGCCAGCAGCCAGCCGGGACAGAGCTCCTACGAGCAGTACTTC

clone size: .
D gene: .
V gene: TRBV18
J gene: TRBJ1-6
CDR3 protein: CASSPPYRNSPLHF
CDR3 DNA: TGTGCCAGCTCACCTCCTTACAGGAATTCACCCCTCCACTTT

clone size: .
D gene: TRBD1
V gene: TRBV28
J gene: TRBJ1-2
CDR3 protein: CASGQGLNYGYTF
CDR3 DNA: TGTGCCAGCGGACAGGGTTTAAACTATGGCTACACCTTC

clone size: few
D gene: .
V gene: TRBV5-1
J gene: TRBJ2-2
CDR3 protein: CASSLTENTGELFF
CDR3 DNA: TGCGCCAGCAGCTTGACAGAGAACACCGGGGAGCTGTTTTTT

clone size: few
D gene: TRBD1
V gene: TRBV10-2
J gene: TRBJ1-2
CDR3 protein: CASSDRGQGTDGYTF
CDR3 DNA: TGCGCCAGCAGTGACCGGGGACAGGGAACGGATGGCTACACCTTC

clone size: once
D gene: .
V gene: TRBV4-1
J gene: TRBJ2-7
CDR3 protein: CASSQIDGNAYEQYF
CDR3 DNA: TGCGCCAGCAGCCAAATAGACGGGAACGCCTACGAGCAGTACTTC

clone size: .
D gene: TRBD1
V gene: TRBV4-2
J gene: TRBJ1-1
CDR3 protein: CASSQDPGTGAGAEAFF
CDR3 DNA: TGTGCCAGCAGCCAAGATCCCGGGACAGGGGCGGGCGCTGAAGCTTTCTTT

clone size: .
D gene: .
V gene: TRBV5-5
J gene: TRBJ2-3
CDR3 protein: CASSLSGLLFTDTQYF
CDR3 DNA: TGTGCCAGCAGCTTGAGCGGACTACTATTCACAGATACGCAGTATTTT

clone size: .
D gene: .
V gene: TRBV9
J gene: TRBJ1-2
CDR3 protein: CASSVVGTGEGYTF
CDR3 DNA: TGTGCCAGCAGCGTAGTGGGCACAGGTGAGGGCTACACCTTC

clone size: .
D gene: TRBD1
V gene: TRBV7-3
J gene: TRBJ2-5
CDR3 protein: CASSSGTGETQYF
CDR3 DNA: TGTGCCAGCAGCTCGGGGACAGGAGAGACCCAGTACTTC

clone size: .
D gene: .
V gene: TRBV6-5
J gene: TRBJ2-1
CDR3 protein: CASSSQGGQFF
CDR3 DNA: TGTGCCAGCAGCTCCCAGGGGGGGCAGTTCTTC

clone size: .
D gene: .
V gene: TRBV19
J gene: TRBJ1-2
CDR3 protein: CASIEDSFNSNYGYTF
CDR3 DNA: TGTGCCAGTATCGAGGACAGCTTTAATTCTAACTATGGCTACACCTTC

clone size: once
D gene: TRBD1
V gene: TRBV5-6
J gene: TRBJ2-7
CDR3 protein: CASSLNGQGARFEQYF
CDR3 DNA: TGTGCCAGCAGCTTGAACGGACAGGGGGCAAGGTTCGAGCAGTACTTC

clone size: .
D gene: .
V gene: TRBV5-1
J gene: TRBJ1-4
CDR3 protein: CASSLGSGEKLFF
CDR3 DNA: TGCGCCAGCAGCTTGGGGTCGGGTGAAAAACTATTTTTT

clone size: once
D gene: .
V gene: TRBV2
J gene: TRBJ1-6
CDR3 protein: CASSERVPAGLSPLHF
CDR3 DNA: TGTGCCAGCAGTGAAAGGGTTCCAGCGGGACTATCACCCCTCCACTTT

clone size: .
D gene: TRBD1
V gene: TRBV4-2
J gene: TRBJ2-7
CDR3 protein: CASSQETGPYEQYF
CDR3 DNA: TGTGCCAGCAGCCAAGAGACAGGGCCCTACGAGCAGTACTTC

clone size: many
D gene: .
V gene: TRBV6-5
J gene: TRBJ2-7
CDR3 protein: CASSYRVGVSYEQYF
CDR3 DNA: TGTGCCAGCAGTTATAGGGTGGGAGTGTCCTACGAGCAGTACTTC

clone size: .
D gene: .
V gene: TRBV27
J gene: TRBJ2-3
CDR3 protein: CASSLLGPPDSTQYF
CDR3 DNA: TGTGCCAGCAGTCTCCTAGGGCCTCCCGACAGTACGCAGTATTTT

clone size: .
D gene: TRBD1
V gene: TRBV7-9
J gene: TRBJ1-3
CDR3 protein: CASSPQFGTGKGGNTIYF
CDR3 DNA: TGTGCCAGCAGCCCACAGTTTGGGACAGGGAAGGGTGGAAACACCATATATTTT

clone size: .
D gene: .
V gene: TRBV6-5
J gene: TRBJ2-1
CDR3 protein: CASRRDSNSYNEQFF
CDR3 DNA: TGTGCCAGCAGGCGGGACTCTAACTCCTACAATGAGCAGTTCTTC